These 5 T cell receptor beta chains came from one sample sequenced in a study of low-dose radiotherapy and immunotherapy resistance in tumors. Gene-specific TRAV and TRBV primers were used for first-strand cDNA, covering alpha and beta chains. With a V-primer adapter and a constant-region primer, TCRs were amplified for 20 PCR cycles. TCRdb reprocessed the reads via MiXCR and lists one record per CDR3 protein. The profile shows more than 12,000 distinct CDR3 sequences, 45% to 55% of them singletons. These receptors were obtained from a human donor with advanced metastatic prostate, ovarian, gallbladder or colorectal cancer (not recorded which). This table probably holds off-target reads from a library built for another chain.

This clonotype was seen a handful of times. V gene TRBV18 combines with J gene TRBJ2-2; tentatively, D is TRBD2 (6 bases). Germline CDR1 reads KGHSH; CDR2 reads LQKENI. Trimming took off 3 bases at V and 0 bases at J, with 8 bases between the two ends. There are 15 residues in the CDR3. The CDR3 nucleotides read TGTGCCAGCTCACCGGGACTCCCGAACACCGGGGAGCTGTTTTTT. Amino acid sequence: CASSPGLPNTGELFF.

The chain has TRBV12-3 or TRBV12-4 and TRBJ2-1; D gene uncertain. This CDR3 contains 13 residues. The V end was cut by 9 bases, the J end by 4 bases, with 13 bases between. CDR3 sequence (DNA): TGTGCCAGTTCGGTGGGGTCGTACAATGAGCAGTTCTTC. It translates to CASSVGSYNEQFF.

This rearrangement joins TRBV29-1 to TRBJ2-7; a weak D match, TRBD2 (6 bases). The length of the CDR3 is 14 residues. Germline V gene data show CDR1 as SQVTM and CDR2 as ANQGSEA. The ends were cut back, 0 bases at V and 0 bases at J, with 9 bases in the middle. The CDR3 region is CSVEDGGISYEQYF. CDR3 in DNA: TGCAGCGTTGAAGATGGGGGGATCTCCTACGAGCAGTACTTC.

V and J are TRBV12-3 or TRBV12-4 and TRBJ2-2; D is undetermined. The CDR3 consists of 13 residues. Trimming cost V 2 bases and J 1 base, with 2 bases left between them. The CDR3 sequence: CASSLQNTGELFF. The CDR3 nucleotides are TGTGCCAGCAGTTTACAGAACACCGGGGAGCTGTTTTTT.

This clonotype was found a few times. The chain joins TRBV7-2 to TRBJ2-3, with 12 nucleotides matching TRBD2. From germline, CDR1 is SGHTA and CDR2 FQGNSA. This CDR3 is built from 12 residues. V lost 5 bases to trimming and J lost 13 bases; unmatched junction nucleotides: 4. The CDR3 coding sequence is TGTGCCAGCAGCGTACTAGCGGGAGGAAAGTATTTT. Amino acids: CASSVLAGGKYF. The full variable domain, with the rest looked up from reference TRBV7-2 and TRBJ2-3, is GAGVSQSPSNKVTEKGKDVELRCDPISGHTALYWYRQSLGQGLEFLIYFQGNSAPDKSGLPSDRFSAERTGGSVSTLTIQRTQQEDSAVYLCASSVLAGGKYFGPGTRLTVL.